Only a few counts were recorded for the clone carrying this TCR beta chain. Its antigen is undetermined. The source of the sample is a study of ipilimumab plus nivolumab after autologous stem cell transplantation. As for the study in general: Median doses per patient: roughly five ipilimumab, under 10 nivolumab. The DLBCL cohort had primary refractory and relapsed disease, with 18-month progression-free survival of approximately 87% and 28%.

Patients got ipilimumab 1 mg/kg beginning 14 to 28 days post-transplant. The CDR3 is 12 residues long. Trimming took 7 bases from V and 5 from J, leaving 14 bases between them. Germline V gene sequence: CDR1 SQVTM, CDR2 ANQGSEA. Notes on the study in general: Authors suggest TCR repertoire, Treg phenotype and gut microbiota support further study.

The table came from immunoSEQ multiplex PCR; TCRdb's copy has only in-frame clones and leaves some out. The sample lists tens of thousands of clones; 75% to 85% were seen once. The sequence came from a male donor with diffuse large B-cell lymphoma. This specimen consisted of PBMCs, obtained in a trial of ipilimumab plus nivolumab as post-transplant consolidation. The V gene is TRBV29-1, the J gene TRBJ2-5, with D perhaps matching TRBD1 (5 bases). This CDR3 is CSASRGGETQYF. In DNA, the CDR3 is TGCAGCGCGTCAAGGGGCGGCGAGACCCAGTACTTC.